This TCR beta chain was observed in a study of cytomegalovirus exposure and HLA in healthy donors. The CDR3 is 14 amino acids. CDR1 and CDR2 (germline): LNHDA, SQIVND (reference sequence). V was cut by 1 base and J by 1 base, with 4 bases left in between. On this clone itself: Its antigen is as yet unknown.

Findings of the study overall: Among TCR sequences, most were rare, though some public TCRs appeared in many donors. Cytomegalovirus association was listed for about 170 TCR beta chains.

The donors comprised healthy bone marrow donors. With 60 Vbeta and 13 Jbeta primers, the PCR was carried out. Profiling relied on immunoSEQ multiplex PCR, and the TCRdb table lists in-frame clones only, not all of them. The sample carries under 150,000 clones, 82% recorded once. The TCR sequence derives from a male donor in good health and CMV-seropositive. Sequencing used PBMCs. The rearrangement links TRBV19 to TRBJ2-2; D call uncertain. The CDR3, as DNA: TGTGCCAGTAGTATAGCAGAGAACACCGGGGAGCTGTTTTTT. It codes for CASSIAENTGELFF.